This T cell receptor (beta chain) was identified during a study of T-cell memory formation after mild COVID-19. 5'RACE, which relied on constant-segment primers, yielded TCR alpha and TCR beta cDNA libraries carrying sample barcodes and UMIs. MiXCR was run by TCRdb on the 5' RACE reads, yielding one entry per CDR3 protein. The top ten hold 20% to 25% of the sample, which has some 350,000 distinct CDR3 sequences, around a sixth seen once. Trimming took off 0 bases at V and 0 bases at J, with 6 bases between the two ends. CDR3 length: 16 residues. In germline, CDR1 is ENHRY, CDR2 SYGVKD. This clonotype was observed a handful of times. Its antigen is unidentified. Whole-study findings and limits: That cross-reactive memory joined was suggested by some responding clones appearing in pre-infection memory. Second-wave clones peaking on day 37 lacked confirmed SARS-CoV-2 specificity.

The clonotype originates from a man aged 18 to 30 who had mild COVID-19 (a few samples of this study predate the infection). Cell type and time point are not known. The sequencing sample was made of PBMCs or a T cell subset sorted from them (not recorded which). The chain is built from TRBV10-3 and TRBJ2-6; no clear D gene. The CDR3: CAISESTFSGANVLTF. The CDR3 DNA sequence: TGTGCCATCAGTGAGTCAACGTTCTCTGGGGCCAACGTCCTGACTTTC.